A single sample gave rise to the 30 T cell receptor beta chains below, sequenced in a study of T-cell reconstitution after alpha-beta-depleted transplantation in children. Unique molecular identifiers were incorporated when the TCRbeta library was constructed. TCRdb re-derived calls from the PCR reads in MiXCR, one entry per CDR3 protein. The table records about 540,000 distinct CDR3 sequences, roughly 30% of them present only once. The sequencing here drew on PBMCs, taken before TCRalphabeta/CD19-depleted stem cell transplant. Every receptor here comes from a boy younger than two with Wiskott-Aldrich syndrome, due to receive a stem cell transplant.

The chain employs TRBV28 and TRBJ2-7; 12 bases are shared with TRBD2. J was trimmed by 2 bases and V by 9 bases; bases with no gene match: 14. Germline lookup yields CDR1 MDHEN and CDR2 SYDVKM. This CDR3 spans 17 amino acids. CDR3 DNA sequence: TGTGCCAGTAGTGCCGAGACTAGCGGGAGAAGGGCCTACGAGCAGTACTTC. Its translation: CASSAETSGRRAYEQYF.

This clonotype was counted between two and nine times. The chain is built from TRBV7-8 and TRBJ2-2; no clear D. Germline V lookup: CDR1 SGHVS, CDR2 FQNEAQ. This CDR3 comprises 13 residues. Trimming took off 5 bases at V and 7 bases at J, with 11 bases between the two ends. CDR3 residues: CASSPPGRGELFF. The CDR3 DNA sequence: TGTGCCAGCAGCCCCCCCGGGCGCGGGGAGCTGTTTTTT.

This chain links TRBV12-3 or TRBV12-4 with TRBJ1-3; tentative D call: TRBD1 (5 bases). The length of the CDR3 is 14 residues. Trimming cost V 1 base and J 4 bases, with 8 bases left between them. For the CDR3, the DNA is TGTGCCAGCAGTTTAGTTTACAGGGGAAACACCATATATTTT. Protein sequence: CASSLVYRGNTIYF.

This clonotype was picked up one time. The rearrangement uses TRBV7-3 and TRBJ2-2; either TRBD1 or TRBD2 may supply D (5 bases each). Germline V lookup: CDR1 SGHTA, CDR2 FQGTGA. Trimming took 2 bases from V and 4 from J, leaving 8 bases between them. CDR3 length: 14 amino acids. The CDR3 is CASSLYGATGELFF. The CDR3 nucleotides read TGTGCCAGCAGCTTATACGGGGCCACCGGGGAGCTGTTTTTT.

The chain links TRBV19 to TRBJ2-5; a weak D match, TRBD2 (5 bases). The V end was cut by 5 bases, the J end by 1 base, with 17 bases between. The CDR3 loop spans 16 amino acids. Germline V gives CDR1 LNHDA, CDR2 SQIVND (reference sequence). CDR3 DNA: TGTGCCAGTAGTCTCCGTTCCGAGGGCGGCCAAGAGACCCAGTACTTC. This translates into CASSLRSEGGQETQYF.

This clonotype was seen a few times. The chain links TRBV6-1 to TRBJ2-1, with TRBD1 identical over 8 bases. The junction had 13 bases not matched to a gene; V was cut back by 6 bases and J by 9 bases. CDR1 is MNHNS and CDR2 is SASEGT in the germline V gene. This CDR3 is 15 amino acids long. The CDR3: CASSSTGTGNVEQFF. The CDR3 nucleotides are TGTGCCAGCAGCTCAACCGGGACAGGAAACGTTGAGCAGTTCTTC.

Only a few counts were recorded for this clonotype. The chain is built from TRBV28 and TRBJ2-7, with D perhaps being TRBD1 or TRBD2 (5 bases each). From germline, CDR1 is MDHEN and CDR2 SYDVKM. The V end lost 7 bases, the J end lost 5 bases, and 18 bases lay between the germline ends. The CDR3 spans 14 residues. CDR3 protein: CASTRAGTSHEQYF. The CDR3 DNA reads as TGTGCCAGCACTAGAGCCGGGACGTCCCACGAGCAGTACTTC.

V gene TRBV3-1 combines with J gene TRBJ2-5; 12 bases match TRBD2. V shed 7 bases and J 4 bases; nucleotides not matched to a gene: 7. Germline CDR1 LGHDT, CDR2 YNNKEL (reference sequence). CDR3 length: 15 amino acids. The CDR3 region is CASKRLAGEGETQYF. Written as DNA, the CDR3 is TGTGCCAGCAAGCGACTAGCGGGAGAGGGAGAGACCCAGTACTTC.

CDR3 bases: TGTGCCAGCACCATGGGACAGTTCCCCACCTACGAGCAGTACTTC. Its translation: CASTMGQFPTYEQYF. The rearrangement links TRBV5-5 to TRBJ2-7; 7 bases match TRBD1. Germline values: CDR1 SGHKS, CDR2 YYEKEE (reference sequence). The ends lost 6 bases at V and 2 bases at J; junction bases unmatched: 11. The CDR3 spans 15 residues. The whole variable domain, filled in from reference TRBV5-5 and TRBJ2-7, reads DAGVTQSPTHLIKTRGQQVTLRCSPISGHKSVSWYQQVLGQGPQFIFQYYEKEERGRGNFPDRFSARQFPNYSSELNVNALLLGDSALYLCASTMGQFPTYEQYFGPGTRLTVT.

The sample holds a few counts of this clonotype. This chain uses TRBV7-4 with TRBJ2-5; D ambiguous. Trimming took 0 bases from V and 4 from J, leaving 6 bases between them. This CDR3 is built from 13 residues. Germline CDR1 is SGHVT and CDR2 is SQSDAQ. CDR3 sequence reads: CASSLAQRETQYF. The CDR3 coding sequence is TGTGCCAGCAGCTTAGCTCAACGAGAGACCCAGTACTTC.

In this sample, this clonotype turned up a few times. The CDR3 loop reads CASSLGQGPQETQYF. CDR3 in DNA: TGTGCCAGCAGCCTGGGACAGGGCCCGCAAGAGACCCAGTACTTC. The chain uses TRBV12-3 or TRBV12-4 and TRBJ2-5; 9 bases align to TRBD1. This CDR3 comprises 15 residues. Trimming at V came to 6 bases and at J to 2 bases, leaving 7 bases not matched to a gene.

This clonotype came up once. V and J are TRBV3-1 and TRBJ2-3; no definite D call. Trimming left V 5 bases short and J 2 bases short, with 11 bases between. CDR3 length equals 14 residues. The germline V gene encodes CDR1 LGHDT and CDR2 YNNKEL (reference sequence). The DNA of the CDR3 is TGTGCCAGCAGCGACCTAGGTATCACAGATACGCAGTATTTT. Translating gives CASSDLGITDTQYF.

The chain is built from TRBV27 and TRBJ2-2; no clear D gene. Deletions cut 3 bases from V and 4 bases from J, with 9 bases between. Per germline, CDR1 MNHEY and CDR2 SMNVEV (reference sequence). The CDR3 has 14 residues. The CDR3 DNA reads as TGTGCCAGCAGTTTTGACATTGCCACCGGGGAGCTGTTTTTT. It is translated as CASSFDIATGELFF.

J is TRBJ2-1 and V is TRBV4-2; D gene uncertain. The ends were cut back, 1 base at V and 5 bases at J, with 12 bases in the middle. The CDR3 is 15 residues long. The germline gives CDR1 LGHNA, CDR2 YNFKEQ. CDR3 protein: CASSQVETFHNEQFF. As DNA, the CDR3 is TGTGCCAGCAGCCAAGTTGAGACCTTCCACAATGAGCAGTTCTTC.

This chain uses TRBV19 with TRBJ2-1, with unresolved D. The CDR3 length is 11 residues. Germline V CDR1 and CDR2: LNHDA, SQIVND (reference sequence). V lost 3 bases to trimming and J lost 6 bases, with 3 bases between them. The CDR3 sequence: CASSIINEQFF. CDR3 in DNA: TGTGCCAGTAGTATCATCAATGAGCAGTTCTTC.

The gene calls are TRBV18 and TRBJ2-1; TRBD2 matches 14 bases. CDR3 size: 15 residues. CDR1 is KGHSH and CDR2 is LQKENI in the germline V gene. Trimming took 4 bases from V and 6 from J; bases not matched to a gene: 2. The CDR3 DNA follows: TGTGCCAGCTCACGGACTAGCGGGAGGCTCAATGAGCAGTTCTTC. Translation: CASSRTSGRLNEQFF.

This clonotype was counted a single time. The rearrangement uses TRBV5-1 and TRBJ2-7, with D perhaps matching TRBD1 (6 bases). V was cut by 5 bases and J by 5 bases, with 23 bases left in between. Germline lookup yields CDR1 SGHRS and CDR2 YFSETQ. The CDR3 loop spans 16 amino acids. The CDR3 reads CASSREITGWLDEQYF. As DNA, the CDR3 is TGCGCCAGCAGTCGAGAAATTACAGGGTGGCTGGACGAGCAGTACTTC.

The chain links TRBV20-1 to TRBJ2-7, with D possibly being TRBD1 (7 bases). Germline loops: CDR1 DFQATT, CDR2 SNEGSKA (reference sequence). CDR3 length equals 15 residues. V was pared by 0 bases and J by 3 bases, with 15 bases between. The DNA for the CDR3 is TGCAGTGCTAGAGATCGGTCAGGGGGGCACTACGAGCAGTACTTC. It codes for CSARDRSGGHYEQYF.

The chain couples TRBV10-3 to TRBJ2-6; 9 bases map to TRBD1. The CDR3 loop spans 18 amino acids. CDR1 and CDR2 from the germline V gene are ENHRY and SYGVKD. V was pared by 8 bases and J by 4 bases, with 15 bases of the junction left unmatched. The CDR3 is CAIAPGRGTGLGANVLTF. DNA for the CDR3: TGTGCCATCGCCCCCGGAAGGGGGACAGGGCTAGGGGCCAACGTCCTGACTTTC.

The chain couples TRBV5-6 to TRBJ2-1; 11 bases line up with TRBD2. Germline V CDR1 and CDR2: SGHDT, YYEEEE. V trimming: 3 bases; J trimming: 6 bases; junction bases outside the gene matches: 8. This CDR3 contains 16 residues. The CDR3 region has the DNA TGTGCCAGCAGCTCACTTACTAGCGGGAGTCTCAATGAGCAGTTCTTC. Amino acids: CASSSLTSGSLNEQFF.

In its sample, this clonotype was seen a few times. V is TRBV30 and J is TRBJ2-1, with a weak D call TRBD2 (5 bases). The V and J ends lost 1 base and 4 bases respectively, with 5 bases between them. Germline V gene sequence: CDR1 GTSNPN, CDR2 SVGIG (reference sequence). The CDR3 runs 12 residues. CDR3 amino acids: CAWSGLYNEQFF. The CDR3 DNA reads as TGTGCCTGGAGTGGACTATACAATGAGCAGTTCTTC. Complete variable domain (other parts from reference TRBV30 and TRBJ2-1): SQTIHQWPATLVQPVGSPLSLECTVEGTSNPNLYWYRQAAGRGLQLLFYSVGIGQISSEVPQNLSASRPQDRQFILSSKKLLLSDSGFYLCAWSGLYNEQFFGPGTRLTVL.

V and J are TRBV3-1 and TRBJ1-3; D not certain. The ends were cut back, 0 bases at V and 4 bases at J, with 10 bases in the middle. Looked up from germline, CDR1 is LGHDT and CDR2 is YNNKEL (reference sequence). CDR3 length equals 15 residues. Written as DNA, the CDR3 is TGTGCCAGCAGCCAAGAACCGCTAGGAGGAAACACCATATATTTT. Encoded protein: CASSQEPLGGNTIYF.

The rearrangement links TRBV10-3 to TRBJ2-7, with 8 bases aligning to TRBD2. The V segment lost 2 bases and the J segment 3 bases; nucleotides outside the gene matches: 3. The CDR3 is 14 residues long. Germline V CDR1 and CDR2: ENHRY, SYGVKD. CDR3 sequence (DNA): TGTGCCATCAGTGAGCGGGAGGGCCGCTACGAGCAGTACTTC. This encodes CAISEREGRYEQYF.

The gene calls are TRBV5-6 and TRBJ2-1; 10 positions agree with TRBD2. V dropped 4 bases and J dropped 9; count of bases not matched to a gene: 10. Germline CDR1 and CDR2: SGHDT and YYEEEE. This CDR3 contains 15 residues. The CDR3 DNA follows: TGTGCCAGCAGCCGACTAGCGGGTGCGAGGGGTGAGCAGTTCTTC. This gives the protein CASSRLAGARGEQFF.

Of note for this clonotype: An end of the junction differs from the germline gene, which may be a read error. This chain joins TRBV10-3 and TRBJ1-4, with D possibly matching TRBD1 (6 bases). This CDR3 is 13 amino acids long. Germline CDR1 ENHRY, CDR2 SYGVKD. This CDR3 is CAIKGTTNEKLFF. The CDR3 nucleotides read TGTGCCATCAAAGGGACAACAAATGAAAAACTGTTTTTT.

This clonotype has more than one count but fewer than ten. This rearrangement joins TRBV7-8 to TRBJ1-5; TRBD1 agrees at 9 bases. CDR1 SGHVS and CDR2 FQNEAQ come from the germline V gene. The ends lost 4 bases at V and 5 bases at J; junction bases unmatched: 12. The CDR3 length is 17 residues. CDR3 DNA sequence: TGTGCCAGCAGCTCTTTAGGGGGGACAGGGAGTTATCAGCCCCAGCATTTT. This sequence encodes CASSSLGGTGSYQPQHF. Full variable domain (rest looked up from reference TRBV7-8 and TRBJ1-5): GAGVSQSPRYKVAKRGQDVALRCDPISGHVSLFWYQQALGQGPEFLTYFQNEAQLDKSGLPSDRFFAERPEGSVSTLKIQRTQQEDSAVYLCASSSLGGTGSYQPQHFGDGTRLSIL.

Here the CDR3 DNA reads TGCGCCAGCAGCCAAGAAAACAGCGACACAGATACGCAGTATTTT. Its protein product is CASSQENSDTDTQYF. V usage is TRBV4-1 and J usage is TRBJ2-3; D remains unclear. With 0 bases removed from V and 2 bases from J, the gap between germline ends came to 9 bases. The CDR3 spans 15 residues. Germline V gene lookup returns CDR1 MGHRA and CDR2 YSYEKL.

This chain links TRBV10-3 with TRBJ2-6; D is unresolved. The CDR3 sequence is 14 residues long. V was trimmed by 4 bases and J by 1 base, leaving 5 bases between them. Germline V gene data show CDR1 as ENHRY and CDR2 as SYGVKD. The CDR3 loop reads CAISGDSGANVLTF. CDR3 DNA: TGTGCCATCAGTGGGGATTCTGGGGCCAACGTCCTGACTTTC.

This clonotype appeared a few times. The J gene is TRBJ1-2, the V gene TRBV4-1; a possible D gene is TRBD1 (5 bases). V lost 0 bases and J 7 bases, leaving 18 bases between the germline ends. Germline-derived CDR1 and CDR2 are MGHRA and YSYEKL. The CDR3 length is 16 residues. The CDR3 nucleotides read TGCGCCAGCAGCCAAGAGGGACCATCCGTAACCCGTGGCTACACCTTC. Residues: CASSQEGPSVTRGYTF.

The gene calls are TRBV10-1 and TRBJ2-1; 8 nucleotides line up with TRBD1. This CDR3 contains 15 residues. V lost 8 bases to trimming and J lost 6 bases; unmatched junction nucleotides: 12. Per germline, CDR1 WNHNN and CDR2 SYGVQD (reference sequence). CDR3 in amino acids: CASGQGGPGSNEQFF. The CDR3 DNA follows: TGCGCCAGCGGACAGGGAGGCCCCGGATCCAATGAGCAGTTCTTC.